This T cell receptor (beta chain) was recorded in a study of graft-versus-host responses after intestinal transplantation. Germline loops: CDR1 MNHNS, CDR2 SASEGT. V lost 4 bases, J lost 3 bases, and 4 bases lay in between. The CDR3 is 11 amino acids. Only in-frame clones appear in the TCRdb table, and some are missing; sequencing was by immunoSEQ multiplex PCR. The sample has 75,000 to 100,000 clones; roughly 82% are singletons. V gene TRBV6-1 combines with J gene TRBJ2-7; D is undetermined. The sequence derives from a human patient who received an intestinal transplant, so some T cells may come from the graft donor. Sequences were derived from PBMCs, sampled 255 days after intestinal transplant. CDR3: CASSALYEQYF. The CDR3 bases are TGTGCCAGCAGTGCTCTCTACGAGCAGTACTTC.